This is a list of T cell receptor beta chains from one sample in a study of identical twins. TCRdb re-called the 5' RACE reads with MiXCR, one entry per CDR3 protein. The data hold approximately 410,000 distinct CDR3 sequences, with around a sixth observed a single time. The sequenced sample was naive T cells sorted from blood. The origin of the receptors is a man aged 50 or older in good health. Both conserved end residues are part of each CDR3. The D gene is left open where the match is weak. Size tells how often a clone was seen (once, few, many) or the class of an expanded clone, and some rows leave it out.

D gene | J gene | clone size | V gene | CDR3 protein | CDR3 DNA
. | TRBJ2-1 | many | TRBV10-3 | CAASPPEYNEQFF | TGTGCCGCCTCCCCCCCAGAGTACAATGAGCAGTTCTTC
. | TRBJ2-7 | many | TRBV2 | CASIMVLSGFTYEQYF | TGTGCCAGCATTATGGTACTTAGCGGATTCACCTACGAGCAGTACTTC
. | TRBJ1-4 | . | TRBV5-1 | CASSNAGANEKLFF | TGCGCCAGCAGTAACGCGGGAGCTAATGAAAAACTGTTTTTT
. | TRBJ2-7 | few | TRBV7-6 | CASSLGQGLSYEQYF | TGTGCCAGCAGCTTAGGGCAGGGGTTGTCCTACGAGCAGTACTTC
. | TRBJ1-4 | . | TRBV11-3 | CARTLGGGEEKLFF | TGTGCCAGGACGTTGGGCGGGGGAGAAGAAAAACTGTTTTTT
. | TRBJ1-5 | few | TRBV12-3/TRBV12-4 | CASSTGTYNQPQHF | TGTGCCAGCAGTACCGGGACTTACAATCAGCCCCAGCATTTT
. | TRBJ2-2 | few | TRBV4-2 | CASSLHRARNTGELFF | TGTGCCAGCAGCCTTCATCGAGCCAGGAACACCGGGGAGCTGTTTTTT
. | TRBJ2-5 | . | TRBV28 | CASSQGRPKNQYF | TGTGCCAGCAGTCAAGGACGTCCCAAGAACCAGTACTTC
. | TRBJ2-1 | . | TRBV27 | CASNLGTDYNEQFF | TGTGCCAGCAATTTAGGGACTGATTACAATGAGCAGTTCTTC
. | TRBJ2-2 | . | TRBV7-9 | CASSEMIGANTGELFF | TGTGCCAGCAGCGAAATGATCGGGGCGAACACCGGGGAGCTGTTTTTT
. | TRBJ1-2 | . | TRBV20-1 | CSARDGKGYGYTF | TGCAGTGCTCGGGACGGGAAAGGGTATGGCTACACCTTC
TRBD2 | TRBJ2-5 | . | TRBV7-8 | CASSLWASGMEETQYF | TGTGCCAGCAGCTTATGGGCTAGCGGGATGGAAGAGACCCAGTACTTC
TRBD1 | TRBJ2-3 | . | TRBV5-1 | CASSDGQGVTDTQYF | TGCGCCAGCAGCGACGGACAGGGGGTCACAGATACGCAGTATTTT
. | TRBJ1-1 | . | TRBV25-1 | CASSELGKGSTEAFF | TGTGCCAGCAGTGAATTAGGGAAGGGGTCCACTGAAGCTTTCTTT
TRBD2 | TRBJ2-1 | many | TRBV15 | CATSRDSSGSVNEQFF | TGTGCCACCAGCAGAGATTCAAGCGGGAGTGTCAATGAGCAGTTCTTC
. | TRBJ2-7 | many | TRBV7-9 | CASSFLSYEQYF | TGTGCCAGCAGCTTTCTTAGCTACGAGCAGTACTTC
. | TRBJ2-4 | . | TRBV25-1 | CASSESSAGKKNIQYF | TGTGCCAGCAGTGAAAGTTCGGCAGGAAAGAAAAACATTCAGTACTTC
. | TRBJ2-7 | few | TRBV6-1 | CASSQGRVNTYEQYF | TGTGCCAGCAGCCAAGGGCGGGTCAATACCTACGAGCAGTACTTC
. | TRBJ1-1 | . | TRBV29-1 | CSVDGGQGHTEAFF | TGCAGCGTTGATGGGGGCCAGGGGCACACTGAAGCTTTCTTT
. | TRBJ2-7 | few | TRBV20-1 | CSARPPSAYEQYF | TGCAGTGCTCGCCCACCTTCCGCCTACGAGCAGTACTTC
. | TRBJ2-5 | . | TRBV4-1 | CASSQLGHQETQYF | TGCGCCAGCAGCCAACTCGGACATCAAGAGACCCAGTACTTC
. | TRBJ2-5 | many | TRBV5-1 | CASSNQPGIQETQYF | TGCGCCAGCAGCAATCAGCCGGGGATACAAGAGACCCAGTACTTC
. | TRBJ2-1 | few | TRBV4-1 | CASSQQVGREQFF | TGCGCCAGCAGCCAACAGGTGGGTCGGGAGCAGTTCTTC
. | TRBJ2-2 | once | TRBV5-1 | CASSLSSTNTGELFF | TGCGCCAGCAGCTTGTCCAGCACGAACACCGGGGAGCTGTTTTTT
. | TRBJ1-2 | . | TRBV20-1 | CSATPGGAGYTF | TGCAGTGCAACTCCGGGGGGCGCGGGCTACACCTTC
. | TRBJ1-1 | few | TRBV6-5 | CASRYRREAFF | TGTGCCAGCAGATATAGACGCGAAGCTTTCTTT
. | TRBJ2-5 | many | TRBV28 | CASSLRTVVTQYF | TGTGCCAGCAGTCTCAGGACAGTCGTGACCCAGTACTTC
TRBD1 | TRBJ2-6 | . | TRBV10-3 | CAIRISRDSTSGANVLTF | TGTGCCATCAGAATAAGTCGGGACAGTACTTCTGGGGCCAACGTCCTGACTTTC
TRBD1 | TRBJ2-1 | . | TRBV18 | CASSPQRTGIPYNEQFF | TGTGCCAGCTCACCTCAGAGGACAGGGATACCTTACAATGAGCAGTTCTTC
. | TRBJ2-3 | . | TRBV29-1 | CSVVGLPTSTDTQYF | TGCAGCGTTGTCGGGCTCCCCACGAGCACAGATACGCAGTATTTT
. | TRBJ1-1 | many | TRBV7-2 | CASSLFLGAPLNTEAFF | TGTGCCAGCAGCTTATTTTTAGGGGCGCCGTTGAACACTGAAGCTTTCTTT
TRBD2 | TRBJ2-3 | many | TRBV3-1 | CASSQAGLGDTQYF | TGTGCCAGCAGCCAAGCGGGACTAGGAGATACGCAGTATTTT
TRBD2 | TRBJ2-1 | few | TRBV3-1 | CASSHWPSGSLYNEQFF | TGTGCCAGCAGCCACTGGCCTAGCGGGAGTTTGTACAATGAGCAGTTCTTC
TRBD1 | TRBJ2-7 | . | TRBV29-1 | CSARDRKSYEQYF | TGCAGCGCCCGGGACAGAAAATCCTACGAGCAGTACTTC
. | TRBJ2-2 | . | TRBV5-1 | CASSWDPMNTGELFF | TGCGCCAGCAGCTGGGACCCCATGAACACCGGGGAGCTGTTTTTT
. | TRBJ2-3 | many | TRBV10-3 | CAISGGTDTQYF | TGTGCCATCAGTGGAGGGACAGATACGCAGTATTTT
TRBD1 | TRBJ2-1 | . | TRBV5-1 | CASSRGTGDVYNEQFF | TGCGCCAGCAGCAGAGGGACAGGGGACGTGTACAATGAGCAGTTCTTC
. | TRBJ2-4 | . | TRBV15 | CATSRTDREGAKNIQYF | TGTGCCACCAGCAGAACCGACAGGGAGGGAGCCAAAAACATTCAGTACTTC
TRBD2 | TRBJ2-1 | many | TRBV12-3/TRBV12-4 | CASSLLLAGGGEQFF | TGTGCCAGCAGCCTTCTCCTAGCGGGGGGAGGTGAGCAGTTCTTC
. | TRBJ2-1 | many | TRBV20-1 | CSARDGTRTFNEQFF | TGCAGTGCTAGAGACGGGACCAGGACATTCAATGAGCAGTTCTTC
. | TRBJ1-2 | few | TRBV4-3 | CASSQGGADYGYTF | TGCGCCAGCAGCCAAGGTGGGGCAGACTATGGCTACACCTTC
. | TRBJ1-3 | . | TRBV6-1 | CASSQPGRGNTIYF | TGTGCCAGCAGTCAACCGGGACGGGGAAACACCATATATTTT
. | TRBJ1-1 | few | TRBV5-5 | CASSLETGRNTEAFF | TGTGCCAGCAGCTTGGAAACGGGACGGAACACTGAAGCTTTCTTT
. | TRBJ1-5 | . | TRBV5-1 | CASSLQDPSNQPQHF | TGCGCCAGCAGTTTACAGGACCCTAGCAATCAGCCCCAGCATTTT
. | TRBJ2-7 | few | TRBV12-3/TRBV12-4 | CASSNIPGYEQYF | TGTGCCAGCAGCAACATCCCCGGATACGAGCAGTACTTC